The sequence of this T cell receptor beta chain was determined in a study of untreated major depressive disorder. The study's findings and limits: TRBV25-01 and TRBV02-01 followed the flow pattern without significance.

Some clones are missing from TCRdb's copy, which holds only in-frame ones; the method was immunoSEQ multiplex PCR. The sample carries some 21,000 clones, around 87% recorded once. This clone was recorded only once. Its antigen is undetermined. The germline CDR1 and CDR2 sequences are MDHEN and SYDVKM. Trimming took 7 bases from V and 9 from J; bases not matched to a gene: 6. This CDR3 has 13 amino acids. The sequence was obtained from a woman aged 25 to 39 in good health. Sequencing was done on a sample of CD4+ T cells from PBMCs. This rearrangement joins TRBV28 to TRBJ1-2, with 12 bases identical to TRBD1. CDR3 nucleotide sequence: TGTGCCAGCACCAGGGGACAGGGGGCGAGCTACACCTTC. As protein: CASTRGQGASYTF.